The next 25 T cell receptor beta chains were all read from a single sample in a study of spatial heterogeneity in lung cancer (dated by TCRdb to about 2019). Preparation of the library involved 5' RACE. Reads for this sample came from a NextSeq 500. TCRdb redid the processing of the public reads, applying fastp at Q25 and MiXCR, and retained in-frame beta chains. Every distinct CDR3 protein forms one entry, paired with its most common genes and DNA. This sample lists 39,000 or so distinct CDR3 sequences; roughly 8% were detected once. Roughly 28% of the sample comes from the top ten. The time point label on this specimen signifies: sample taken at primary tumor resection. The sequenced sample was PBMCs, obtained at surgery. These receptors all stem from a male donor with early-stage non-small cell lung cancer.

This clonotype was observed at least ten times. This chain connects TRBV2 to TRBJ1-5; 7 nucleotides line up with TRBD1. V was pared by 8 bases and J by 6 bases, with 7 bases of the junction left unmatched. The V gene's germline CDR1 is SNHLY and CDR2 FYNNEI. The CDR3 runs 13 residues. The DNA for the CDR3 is TGTGCCAGCGTACAGGGGTCGGGTCAGCCCCAGCATTTT. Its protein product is CASVQGSGQPQHF.

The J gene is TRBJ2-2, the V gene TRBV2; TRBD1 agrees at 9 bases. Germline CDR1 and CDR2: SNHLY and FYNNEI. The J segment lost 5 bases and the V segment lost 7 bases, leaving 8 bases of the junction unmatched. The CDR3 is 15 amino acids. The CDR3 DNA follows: TGTGCCAGCAAATCACAGGGGGCGGGGACCGGGGAGCTGTTTTTT. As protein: CASKSQGAGTGELFF.

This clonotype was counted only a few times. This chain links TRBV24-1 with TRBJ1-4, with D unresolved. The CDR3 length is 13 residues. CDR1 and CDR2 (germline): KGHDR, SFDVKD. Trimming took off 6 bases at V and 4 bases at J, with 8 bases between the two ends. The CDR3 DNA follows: TGTGCCACCAGTAACAGCTATAATGAAAAACTGTTTTTT. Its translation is CATSNSYNEKLFF.

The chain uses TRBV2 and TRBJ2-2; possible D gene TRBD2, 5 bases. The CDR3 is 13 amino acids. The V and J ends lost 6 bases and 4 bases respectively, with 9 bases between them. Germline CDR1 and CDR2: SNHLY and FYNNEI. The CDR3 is CASRRGRTGELFF. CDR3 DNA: TGTGCCAGCAGGCGCGGGCGCACCGGGGAGCTGTTTTTT.

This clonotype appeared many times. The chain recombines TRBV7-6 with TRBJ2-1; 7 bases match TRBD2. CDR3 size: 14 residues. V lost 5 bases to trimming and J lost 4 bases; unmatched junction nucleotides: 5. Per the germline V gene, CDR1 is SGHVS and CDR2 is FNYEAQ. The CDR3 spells CASSRGDYYNEQFF. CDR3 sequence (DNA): TGTGCCAGCAGCCGAGGGGACTATTACAATGAGCAGTTCTTC.

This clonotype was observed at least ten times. CDR3 amino acids: CASSQEPTSKSQYF. The CDR3 bases are TGCGCCAGCAGCCAAGAACCAACTAGCAAGTCGCAGTACTTC. J is TRBJ2-5 and V is TRBV4-1; TRBD2 might be the D (6 bases). V was clipped by 0 bases and J by 11 bases, with 16 bases between them. The germline V gene has CDR1 MGHRA and CDR2 YSYEKL. The CDR3 sequence is 14 residues long.

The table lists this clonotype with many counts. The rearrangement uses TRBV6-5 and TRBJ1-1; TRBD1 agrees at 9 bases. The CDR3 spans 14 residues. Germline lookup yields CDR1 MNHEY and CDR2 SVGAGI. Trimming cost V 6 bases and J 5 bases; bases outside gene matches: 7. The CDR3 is CASRPGTGKTEAFF. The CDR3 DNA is TGTGCCAGCAGGCCTGGGACAGGGAAAACTGAAGCTTTCTTT.

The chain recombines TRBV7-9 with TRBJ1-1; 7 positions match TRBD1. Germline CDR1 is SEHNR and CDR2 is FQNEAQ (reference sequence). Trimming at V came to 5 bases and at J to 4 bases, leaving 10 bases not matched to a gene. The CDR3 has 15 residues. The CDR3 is CASSPRGTARTEAFF. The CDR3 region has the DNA TGTGCCAGCAGCCCCAGGGGGACGGCGCGCACTGAAGCTTTCTTT.

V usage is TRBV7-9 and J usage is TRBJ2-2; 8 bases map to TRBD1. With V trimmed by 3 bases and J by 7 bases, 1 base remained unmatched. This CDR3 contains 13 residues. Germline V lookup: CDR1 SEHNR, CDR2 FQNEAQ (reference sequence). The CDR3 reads CASSFRGHGELFF. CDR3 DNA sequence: TGTGCCAGCAGCTTCAGGGGGCACGGGGAGCTGTTTTTT. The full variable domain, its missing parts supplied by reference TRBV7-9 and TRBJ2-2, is DTGVSQNPRHKITKRGQNVTFRCDPISEHNRLYWYRQTLGQGPEFLTYFQNEAQLEKSRLLSDRFSAERPKGSFSTLEIQRTEQGDSAMYLCASSFRGHGELFFGEGSRLTVL.

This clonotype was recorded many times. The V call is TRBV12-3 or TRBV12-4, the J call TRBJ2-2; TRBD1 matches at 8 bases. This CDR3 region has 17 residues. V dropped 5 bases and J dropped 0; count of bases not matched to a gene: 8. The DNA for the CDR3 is TGTGCCAGCAGTGCCCACAGGGGGTGGACGAACACCGGGGAGCTGTTTTTT. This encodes CASSAHRGWTNTGELFF.

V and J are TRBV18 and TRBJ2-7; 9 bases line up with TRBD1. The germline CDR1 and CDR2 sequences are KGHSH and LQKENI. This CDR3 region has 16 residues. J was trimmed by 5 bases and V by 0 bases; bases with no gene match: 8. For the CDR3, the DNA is TGTGCCAGCTCACCACCCACAGGGGGCTACCGCGACGAGCAGTACTTC. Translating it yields CASSPPTGGYRDEQYF. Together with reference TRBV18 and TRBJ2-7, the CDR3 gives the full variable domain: NAGVMQNPRHLVRRRGQEARLRCSPMKGHSHVYWYRQLPEEGLKFMVYLQKENIIDESGMPKERFSAEFPKEGPSILRIQQVVRGDSAAYFCASSPPTGGYRDEQYFGPGTRLTVT.

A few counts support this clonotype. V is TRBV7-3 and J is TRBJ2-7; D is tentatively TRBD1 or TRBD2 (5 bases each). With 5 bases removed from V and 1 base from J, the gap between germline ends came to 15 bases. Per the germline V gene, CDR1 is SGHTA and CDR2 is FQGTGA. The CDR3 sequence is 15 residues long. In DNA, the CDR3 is TGTGCCAGCAGCGGGGGTATTACAGGTTCCTACGAGCAGTACTTC. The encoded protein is CASSGGITGSYEQYF. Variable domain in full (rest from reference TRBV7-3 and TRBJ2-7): GAGVSQTPSNKVTEKGKYVELRCDPISGHTALYWYRQSLGQGPEFLIYFQGTGAADDSGLPNDRFFAVRPEGSVSTLKIQRTERGDSAVYLCASSGGITGSYEQYFGPGTRLTVT.

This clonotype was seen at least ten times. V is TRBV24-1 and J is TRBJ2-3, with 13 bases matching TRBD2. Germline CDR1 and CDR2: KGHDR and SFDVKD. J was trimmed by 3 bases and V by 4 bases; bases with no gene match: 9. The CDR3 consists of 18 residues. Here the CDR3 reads CATSDGTSGVDGTDTQYF. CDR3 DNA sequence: TGTGCCACCAGTGACGGGACTAGCGGGGTAGATGGGACAGATACGCAGTATTTT.

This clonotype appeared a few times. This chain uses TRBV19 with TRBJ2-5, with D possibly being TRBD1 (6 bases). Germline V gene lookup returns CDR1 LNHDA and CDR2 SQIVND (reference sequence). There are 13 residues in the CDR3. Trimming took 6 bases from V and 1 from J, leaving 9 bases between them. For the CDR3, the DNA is TGTGCCAGTAGCTGGACAGCCCAAGAGACCCAGTACTTC. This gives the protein CASSWTAQETQYF.

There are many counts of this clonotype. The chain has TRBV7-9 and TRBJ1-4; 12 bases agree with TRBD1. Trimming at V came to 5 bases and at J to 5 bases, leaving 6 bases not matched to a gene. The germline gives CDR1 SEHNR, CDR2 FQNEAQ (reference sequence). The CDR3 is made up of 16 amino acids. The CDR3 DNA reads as TGTGCCAGCAGCCTGGGACAGGGGGCACGAAATGAAAAACTGTTTTTT. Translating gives CASSLGQGARNEKLFF.

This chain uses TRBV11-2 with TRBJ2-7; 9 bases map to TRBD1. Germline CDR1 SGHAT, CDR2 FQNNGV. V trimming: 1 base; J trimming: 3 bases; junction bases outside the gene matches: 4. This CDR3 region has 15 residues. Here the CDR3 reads CASSLGGTGIYEQYF. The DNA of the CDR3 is TGTGCCAGCAGCTTAGGAGGGACAGGGATCTACGAGCAGTACTTC.

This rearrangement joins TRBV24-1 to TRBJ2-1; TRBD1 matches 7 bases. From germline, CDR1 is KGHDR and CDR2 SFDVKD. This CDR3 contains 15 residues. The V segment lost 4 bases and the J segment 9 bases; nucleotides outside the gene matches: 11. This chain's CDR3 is CATSDPDRDIGEQFF. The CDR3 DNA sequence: TGTGCCACCAGTGACCCTGACAGGGATATCGGTGAGCAGTTCTTC.

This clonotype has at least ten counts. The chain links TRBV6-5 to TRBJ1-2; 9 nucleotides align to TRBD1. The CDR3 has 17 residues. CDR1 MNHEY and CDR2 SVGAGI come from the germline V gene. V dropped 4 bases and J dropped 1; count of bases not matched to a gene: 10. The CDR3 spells CASSSPGQGRYNYGYTF. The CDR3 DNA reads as TGTGCCAGCAGTTCCCCCGGACAGGGGCGATATAACTATGGCTACACCTTC.

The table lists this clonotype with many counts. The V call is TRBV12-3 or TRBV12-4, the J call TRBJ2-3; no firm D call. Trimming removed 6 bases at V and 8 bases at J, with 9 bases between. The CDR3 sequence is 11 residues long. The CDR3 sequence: CASRDSVTQYF. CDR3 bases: TGTGCCAGCAGAGACTCGGTTACGCAGTATTTT.

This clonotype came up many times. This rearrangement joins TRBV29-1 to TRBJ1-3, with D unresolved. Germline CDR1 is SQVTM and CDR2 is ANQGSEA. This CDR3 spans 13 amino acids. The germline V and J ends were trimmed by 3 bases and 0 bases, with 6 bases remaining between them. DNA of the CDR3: TGCAGCGTTGACATGAGCTCTGGAAACACCATATATTTT. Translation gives CSVDMSSGNTIYF.

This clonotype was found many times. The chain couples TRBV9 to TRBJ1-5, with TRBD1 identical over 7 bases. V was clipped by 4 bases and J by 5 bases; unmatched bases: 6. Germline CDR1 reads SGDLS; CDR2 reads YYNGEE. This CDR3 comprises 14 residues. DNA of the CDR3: TGTGCCAGCAGCCAGACAGGGTCTCATCAGCCCCAGCATTTT. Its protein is CASSQTGSHQPQHF.

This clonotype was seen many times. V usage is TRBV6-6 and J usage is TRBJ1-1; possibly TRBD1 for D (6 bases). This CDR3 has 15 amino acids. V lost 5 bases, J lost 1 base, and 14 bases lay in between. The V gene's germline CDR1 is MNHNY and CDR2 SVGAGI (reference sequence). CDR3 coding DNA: TGTGCCAGCAGTAAAACGCCGGGACAGAACACTGAAGCTTTCTTT. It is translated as CASSKTPGQNTEAFF.

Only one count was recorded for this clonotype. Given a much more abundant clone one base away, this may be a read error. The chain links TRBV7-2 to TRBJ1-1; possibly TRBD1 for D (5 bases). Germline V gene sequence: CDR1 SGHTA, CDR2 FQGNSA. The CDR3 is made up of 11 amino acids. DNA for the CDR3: TGTGTCAGCAGCCAGGGACGACAAGCTTTCTTT. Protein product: CVSSQGRQAFF. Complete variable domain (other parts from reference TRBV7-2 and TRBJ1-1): GAGVSQSPSNKVTEKGKDVELRCDPISGHTALYWYRQSLGQGLEFLIYFQGNSAPDKSGLPSDRFSAERTGGSVSTLTIQRTQQEDSAVYLCVSSQGRQAFFGQGTRLTVV.

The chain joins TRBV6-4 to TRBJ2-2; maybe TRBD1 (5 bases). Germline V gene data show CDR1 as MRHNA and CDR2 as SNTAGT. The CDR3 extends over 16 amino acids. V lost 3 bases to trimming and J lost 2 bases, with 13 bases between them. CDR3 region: CASSEFWQGNTGELFF. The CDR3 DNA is TGTGCCAGCAGTGAATTCTGGCAGGGAAACACCGGGGAGCTGTTTTTT.

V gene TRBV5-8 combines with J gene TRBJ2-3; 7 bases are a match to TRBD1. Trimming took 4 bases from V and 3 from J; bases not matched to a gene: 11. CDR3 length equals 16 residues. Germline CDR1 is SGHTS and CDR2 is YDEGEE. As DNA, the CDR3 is TGTGCCAGCAGCCTTAAGACAGGGATTCGTACAGATACGCAGTATTTT. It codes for CASSLKTGIRTDTQYF.